The rows below give T cell receptor beta chains drawn from one sample of a study of control samples from healthy donors and cancer patients. Profiling relied on immunoSEQ multiplex PCR, and the TCRdb table lists in-frame clones only, not all of them. The data show 100,000 to 150,000 clones, around 94% seen once. The sequencing input was PBMCs. Source of these receptors: a man older than 75 with head and neck cancer. CDR3s include the opening cysteine and the closing phenylalanine or tryptophan. Fields, in order: clone size, D gene, J gene, V gene, CDR3 DNA, CDR3 protein. D genes are given only for firm matches. Clone size is given for some rows only: seen once, a few or many times, or a class if the clone is expanded.

clone_size: -
d_call: -
j_call: TRBJ2-3
v_call: TRBV7-9
cdr3_nt: TGTGCCAGCAGCCCCTCAAAGGGGGTCCCTAGCACAGATACGCAGTATTTT
cdr3_aa: CASSPSKGVPSTDTQYF

clone_size: -
d_call: TRBD1
j_call: TRBJ2-5
v_call: TRBV6-5
cdr3_nt: TGTGCCAGCAGACAGGGGCAAGAGACCCAGTACTTC
cdr3_aa: CASRQGQETQYF

clone_size: -
d_call: -
j_call: TRBJ2-7
v_call: TRBV3-1/TRBV3-2
cdr3_nt: TGTGCCAGCAGCCAAGTAGGTGGTTCCTACGAGCAGTACTTC
cdr3_aa: CASSQVGGSYEQYF

clone_size: -
d_call: -
j_call: TRBJ1-1
v_call: TRBV5-4
cdr3_nt: TGTGCCAGCAGCCCGGGAGTCGGGGGTATCCATGAAGCTTTCTTT
cdr3_aa: CASSPGVGGIHEAFF

clone_size: -
d_call: -
j_call: TRBJ1-1
v_call: TRBV6-5
cdr3_nt: TGTGCCAGCAGTTACACGGGGGGTGACACTGAAGCTTTCTTT
cdr3_aa: CASSYTGGDTEAFF

clone_size: -
d_call: TRBD2
j_call: TRBJ2-5
v_call: TRBV7-9
cdr3_nt: TGTGCCAGCAGCTTACGAGGACTAGCTAGGGAGACCCAGTACTTC
cdr3_aa: CASSLRGLARETQYF

clone_size: -
d_call: -
j_call: TRBJ1-1
v_call: TRBV6-5
cdr3_nt: TGTGCCAGCAGGATAACAGGGATCACTGAAGCTTTCTTT
cdr3_aa: CASRITGITEAFF

clone_size: few
d_call: -
j_call: TRBJ2-1
v_call: TRBV6-5
cdr3_nt: TGTGCCAGCAGTTACCGACAGTACAATGAGCAGTTCTTC
cdr3_aa: CASSYRQYNEQFF

clone_size: -
d_call: -
j_call: TRBJ1-2
v_call: TRBV10-3
cdr3_nt: TGTGCCATCAGTTCCGGCTATGGCTACACCTTC
cdr3_aa: CAISSGYGYTF

clone_size: -
d_call: TRBD2
j_call: TRBJ2-5
v_call: TRBV6-2/TRBV6-3
cdr3_nt: TGTGCCAGCAGTCGGACTAGCCCGGAGACCCAGTACTTC
cdr3_aa: CASSRTSPETQYF

clone_size: -
d_call: -
j_call: TRBJ1-2
v_call: TRBV27
cdr3_nt: TGTGCCAGCAGTTCTTTACCCGGCAATAGAGATGGCTACACCTTC
cdr3_aa: CASSSLPGNRDGYTF

clone_size: -
d_call: -
j_call: TRBJ1-4
v_call: TRBV30
cdr3_nt: TGTGCCTGGAGCAAGGGTGGCTTAGGTGAAAAACTGTTTTTT
cdr3_aa: CAWSKGGLGEKLFF

clone_size: once
d_call: -
j_call: TRBJ2-2
v_call: TRBV10-2
cdr3_nt: TGCGCCAGCAGTGACTACACCGGGGAGCTGTTTTTT
cdr3_aa: CASSDYTGELFF

clone_size: -
d_call: -
j_call: TRBJ1-1
v_call: TRBV4-1
cdr3_nt: TGCGCCAGCAGTAAACAGGGCGGCACTGAAGCTTTCTTT
cdr3_aa: CASSKQGGTEAFF

clone_size: -
d_call: -
j_call: TRBJ2-3
v_call: TRBV7-8
cdr3_nt: TGTGCCAGCAGCTTAGCGGGATACAGGGAAGATACGCAGTATTTT
cdr3_aa: CASSLAGYREDTQYF

clone_size: -
d_call: TRBD1
j_call: TRBJ1-2
v_call: TRBV30
cdr3_nt: TGTGCCTGGAGGGGGACAGCTTATGGCTACACCTTC
cdr3_aa: CAWRGTAYGYTF

clone_size: once
d_call: -
j_call: TRBJ2-1
v_call: TRBV27
cdr3_nt: TGTGCCAGCGCCAAAGTACCCCTCTCCTACAATGAGCAGTTCTTC
cdr3_aa: CASAKVPLSYNEQFF

clone_size: few
d_call: TRBD1
j_call: TRBJ2-7
v_call: TRBV19
cdr3_nt: TGTGCCAGTAGTATCGTGATGGGACAGGGTCATTTCGAGCAGTACTTC
cdr3_aa: CASSIVMGQGHFEQYF

clone_size: -
d_call: TRBD1
j_call: TRBJ2-6
v_call: TRBV5-5
cdr3_nt: TGTGCCAGCAGCTTGAATTTTTTGACAGGGTTTGGCTCTGGGGCCAACGTCCTGACTTTC
cdr3_aa: CASSLNFLTGFGSGANVLTF

clone_size: -
d_call: -
j_call: TRBJ1-4
v_call: TRBV2
cdr3_nt: TGTGCCAGTTTAAGGGACGGAGTTAATGAAAAACTGTTTTTT
cdr3_aa: CASLRDGVNEKLFF

clone_size: -
d_call: -
j_call: TRBJ2-2
v_call: TRBV5-1
cdr3_nt: TGCGCCAGCAGCTTCCTCCTCGGCGACACCGGGGAGCTGTTTTTT
cdr3_aa: CASSFLLGDTGELFF

clone_size: -
d_call: TRBD2
j_call: TRBJ2-7
v_call: TRBV7-2
cdr3_nt: TGTGCCAGCAGCTTGACTAGCGGGAGCTACGAGCAGTACTTC
cdr3_aa: CASSLTSGSYEQYF

clone_size: -
d_call: -
j_call: TRBJ1-2
v_call: TRBV29-1
cdr3_nt: TGCAGCGCGGGTGGGGGGAACTATGGCTACACCTTC
cdr3_aa: CSAGGGNYGYTF

clone_size: -
d_call: -
j_call: TRBJ2-1
v_call: TRBV10-3
cdr3_nt: TGTGCCATCAGAAATGGGCCCGGTGAGCAGTTCTTC
cdr3_aa: CAIRNGPGEQFF

clone_size: -
d_call: -
j_call: TRBJ1-5
v_call: TRBV6-5
cdr3_nt: TGTGCCACAATGGGTCTGGCCCAGCATTTT
cdr3_aa: CATMGLAQHF

clone_size: -
d_call: -
j_call: TRBJ1-1
v_call: TRBV27
cdr3_nt: TGTGCCAGCAGTTTCGGGGGGCCTGACACTGAAGCTTTCTTT
cdr3_aa: CASSFGGPDTEAFF

clone_size: -
d_call: -
j_call: TRBJ2-7
v_call: TRBV5-3
cdr3_nt: TGTGCCAGAAGCCCGATTAGACTGGAGCAGTACTTC
cdr3_aa: CARSPIRLEQYF

clone_size: -
d_call: -
j_call: TRBJ1-1
v_call: TRBV28
cdr3_nt: TGTGCCAGCAGTTTCGTCCCAGGGGACACTGAAGCTTTCTTT
cdr3_aa: CASSFVPGDTEAFF

clone_size: -
d_call: -
j_call: TRBJ2-5
v_call: TRBV4-1
cdr3_nt: TGCGCCAGCAGCCAAGATAATGCGCGCGTGGAGACCCAGTACTTC
cdr3_aa: CASSQDNARVETQYF

clone_size: -
d_call: -
j_call: TRBJ1-1
v_call: TRBV20-1
cdr3_nt: TGCAGTGCTAGGTCGGGCGTCTGGGCTTTCTTT
cdr3_aa: CSARSGVWAFF

clone_size: -
d_call: -
j_call: TRBJ1-5
v_call: TRBV11-2
cdr3_nt: TGTGCCAGCAGCTTAGGAACAGGGATGGGTCAGCCCCAGCATTTT
cdr3_aa: CASSLGTGMGQPQHF

clone_size: -
d_call: -
j_call: TRBJ1-2
v_call: TRBV5-1
cdr3_nt: TGCGCCAGCAGCTTGACAGGCGACTATGGCTACACCTTC
cdr3_aa: CASSLTGDYGYTF

clone_size: -
d_call: -
j_call: TRBJ2-1
v_call: TRBV5-1
cdr3_nt: TGCGCCAGCAGCGCCGGACTAGGGGGCCACAATGAGCAGTTCTTC
cdr3_aa: CASSAGLGGHNEQFF

clone_size: -
d_call: -
j_call: TRBJ2-7
v_call: TRBV6-5
cdr3_nt: TGTGCCAGCGTTGCCGTGGACAGTCCCTACGAGCAGTACTTC
cdr3_aa: CASVAVDSPYEQYF

clone_size: -
d_call: -
j_call: TRBJ2-3
v_call: TRBV6-5
cdr3_nt: TGTGCCAGCAGTTACCGTCGCAGCACAGATACGCAGTATTTT
cdr3_aa: CASSYRRSTDTQYF

clone_size: -
d_call: TRBD2
j_call: TRBJ2-1
v_call: TRBV27
cdr3_nt: TGTGCCAGCAGTTTAGCGGCTAGCGGGGTGAATGAGCAGTTCTTC
cdr3_aa: CASSLAASGVNEQFF

clone_size: -
d_call: -
j_call: TRBJ1-1
v_call: TRBV12-3/TRBV12-4
cdr3_nt: TGTGCCAGCAGTTTAAAGGCATACACTGAAGCTTTCTTT
cdr3_aa: CASSLKAYTEAFF

clone_size: -
d_call: -
j_call: TRBJ2-4
v_call: TRBV19
cdr3_nt: TGTGCCAGTAGTATAATGACGCGGTCCGTGGAGCAGTACTTC
cdr3_aa: CASSIMTRSVEQYF

clone_size: -
d_call: -
j_call: TRBJ1-1
v_call: TRBV11-2
cdr3_nt: TGTGCCAGCAGCTTAGTTGGGGGAGACTTCACTGAAGCTTTCTTT
cdr3_aa: CASSLVGGDFTEAFF

clone_size: -
d_call: TRBD1
j_call: TRBJ2-5
v_call: TRBV6-6
cdr3_nt: TGTGCCAGCAGTTACTCAGGGACAGGGAGTCAAGAGACCCAGTACTTC
cdr3_aa: CASSYSGTGSQETQYF

clone_size: -
d_call: TRBD2
j_call: TRBJ2-3
v_call: TRBV11-2
cdr3_nt: TGTGCCAGCAGCTTGAGTGGGGGGGGAGATACGCAGTATTTT
cdr3_aa: CASSLSGGGDTQYF

clone_size: -
d_call: -
j_call: TRBJ2-1
v_call: TRBV3-1/TRBV3-2
cdr3_nt: TGTGCCAGCAGCCCCCAATCCCACAATGAGCAGTTCTTC
cdr3_aa: CASSPQSHNEQFF

clone_size: -
d_call: -
j_call: TRBJ1-1
v_call: TRBV6-1
cdr3_nt: TGTGCCAGCAGTGAAAGGAGAGGGACTGAAGCTTTCTTT
cdr3_aa: CASSERRGTEAFF

clone_size: -
d_call: TRBD2
j_call: TRBJ2-1
v_call: TRBV9
cdr3_nt: TGTGCCAGCAGCCCCGCTGGCGGGAGGGCGTCCAATGAGCAGTTCTTC
cdr3_aa: CASSPAGGRASNEQFF

clone_size: -
d_call: -
j_call: TRBJ1-4
v_call: TRBV18
cdr3_nt: TGTGCCAGCTCACCGCGGGGGCCCTCGAATGAAAAACTGTTTTTT
cdr3_aa: CASSPRGPSNEKLFF

clone_size: -
d_call: -
j_call: TRBJ2-5
v_call: TRBV11-2
cdr3_nt: TGTGCCAGCAGCTTAGGGGTGGCCGCCGTACGGGAGACCCAGTACTTC
cdr3_aa: CASSLGVAAVRETQYF

clone_size: -
d_call: -
j_call: TRBJ2-3
v_call: TRBV18
cdr3_nt: TGTGCCAGCTCATCATTCTCTAAAGATACGCAGTATTTT
cdr3_aa: CASSSFSKDTQYF

clone_size: -
d_call: -
j_call: TRBJ1-1
v_call: TRBV6-5
cdr3_nt: TGTGCCAGCAGCCTCGTCGGACAGTTTGCTGAAGCTTTCTTT
cdr3_aa: CASSLVGQFAEAFF

clone_size: -
d_call: -
j_call: TRBJ2-3
v_call: TRBV6-2/TRBV6-3
cdr3_nt: TGTGCCAGCAGTTATAGTGACAGTAGCACAGATACGCAGTATTTT
cdr3_aa: CASSYSDSSTDTQYF

clone_size: -
d_call: -
j_call: TRBJ2-5
v_call: TRBV5-1
cdr3_nt: TGCGCCAGCAGCAGAGAGGGACTGATAGAGACCCAGTACTTC
cdr3_aa: CASSREGLIETQYF

clone_size: -
d_call: -
j_call: TRBJ2-3
v_call: TRBV12-3/TRBV12-4
cdr3_nt: TGTGCCACCGCCCTAGCGTACACAGATACGCAGTATTTT
cdr3_aa: CATALAYTDTQYF

clone_size: -
d_call: -
j_call: TRBJ2-2
v_call: TRBV2
cdr3_nt: TGTGCCAGCATCAGCGGCGGAGCGAACACCGGGGAGCTGTTTTTT
cdr3_aa: CASISGGANTGELFF

clone_size: once
d_call: -
j_call: TRBJ1-1
v_call: TRBV12-3/TRBV12-4
cdr3_nt: TGTGCCAGCAGTTTCACCCCCTTCACTGAAGCTTTCTTT
cdr3_aa: CASSFTPFTEAFF

clone_size: -
d_call: -
j_call: TRBJ1-1
v_call: TRBV25-1
cdr3_nt: TGTGCCAGCAGAGGACCCCAGCGGAACACTGAAGCTTTCTTT
cdr3_aa: CASRGPQRNTEAFF

clone_size: -
d_call: TRBD2
j_call: TRBJ2-2
v_call: TRBV2
cdr3_nt: TGTGCCAGCAGGCGGGAGGGCCCCGGGGAGCTGTTTTTT
cdr3_aa: CASRREGPGELFF

clone_size: -
d_call: -
j_call: TRBJ1-6
v_call: TRBV9
cdr3_nt: TGTGCCAGCAGCGTAGGCAGGGCGAATTCACCCCTCCACTTT
cdr3_aa: CASSVGRANSPLHF

clone_size: -
d_call: -
j_call: TRBJ1-4
v_call: TRBV19
cdr3_nt: TGTGCCAGTAGTATTGCAACTAATGAAAAACTGTTTTTT
cdr3_aa: CASSIATNEKLFF